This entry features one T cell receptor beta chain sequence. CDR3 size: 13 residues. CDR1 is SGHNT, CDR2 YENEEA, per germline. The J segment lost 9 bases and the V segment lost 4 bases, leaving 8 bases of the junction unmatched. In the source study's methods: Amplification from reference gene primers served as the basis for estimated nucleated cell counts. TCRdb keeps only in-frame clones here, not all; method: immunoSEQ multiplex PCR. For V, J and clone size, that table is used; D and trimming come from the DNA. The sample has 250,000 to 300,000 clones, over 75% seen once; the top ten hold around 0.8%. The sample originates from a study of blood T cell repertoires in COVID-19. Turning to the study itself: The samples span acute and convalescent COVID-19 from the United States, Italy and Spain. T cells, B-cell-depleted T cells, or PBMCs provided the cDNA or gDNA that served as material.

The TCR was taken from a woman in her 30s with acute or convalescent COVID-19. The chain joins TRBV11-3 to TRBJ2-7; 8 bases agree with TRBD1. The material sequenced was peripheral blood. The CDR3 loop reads CASSSGQAVGQYF. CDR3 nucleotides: TGTGCCAGCAGCTCGGGACAGGCCGTTGGGCAGTACTTC.